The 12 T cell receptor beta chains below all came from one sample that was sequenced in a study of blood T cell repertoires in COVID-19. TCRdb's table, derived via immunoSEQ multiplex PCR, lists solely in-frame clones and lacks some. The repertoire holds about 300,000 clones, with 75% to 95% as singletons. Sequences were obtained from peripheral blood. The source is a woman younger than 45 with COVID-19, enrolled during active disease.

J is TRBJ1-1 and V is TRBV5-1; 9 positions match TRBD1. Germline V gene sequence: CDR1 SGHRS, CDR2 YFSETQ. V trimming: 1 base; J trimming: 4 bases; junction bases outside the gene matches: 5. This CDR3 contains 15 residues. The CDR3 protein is CASSLSGQGRTEAFF. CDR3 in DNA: TGCGCCAGCAGCTTGTCGGGACAGGGCCGCACTGAAGCTTTCTTT. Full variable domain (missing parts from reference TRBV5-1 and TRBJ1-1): KAGVTQTPRYLIKTRGQQVTLSCSPISGHRSVSWYQQTPGQGLQFLFEYFSETQRNKGNFPGRFSGRQFSNSRSEMNVSTLELGDSALYLCASSLSGQGRTEAFFGQGTRLTVV.

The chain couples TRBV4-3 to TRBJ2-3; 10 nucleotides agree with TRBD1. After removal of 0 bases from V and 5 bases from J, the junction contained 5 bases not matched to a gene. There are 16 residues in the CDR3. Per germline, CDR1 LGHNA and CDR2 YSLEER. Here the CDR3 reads CASSQETGGAGDTQYF. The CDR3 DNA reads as TGCGCCAGCAGCCAAGAGACAGGGGGCGCCGGAGATACGCAGTATTTT.

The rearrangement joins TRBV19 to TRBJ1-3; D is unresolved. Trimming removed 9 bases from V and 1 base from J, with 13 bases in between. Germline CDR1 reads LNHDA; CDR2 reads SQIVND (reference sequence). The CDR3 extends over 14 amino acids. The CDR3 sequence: CASVFRGSGNTIYF. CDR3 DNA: TGTGCCAGCGTTTTTCGAGGGTCTGGAAACACCATATATTTT.

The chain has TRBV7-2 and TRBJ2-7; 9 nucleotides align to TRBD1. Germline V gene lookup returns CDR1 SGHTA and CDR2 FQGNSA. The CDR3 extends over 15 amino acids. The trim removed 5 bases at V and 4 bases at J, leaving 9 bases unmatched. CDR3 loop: CASSPDRGEFYEQYF. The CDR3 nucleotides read TGTGCCAGCAGCCCCGACAGGGGGGAGTTTTACGAGCAGTACTTC.

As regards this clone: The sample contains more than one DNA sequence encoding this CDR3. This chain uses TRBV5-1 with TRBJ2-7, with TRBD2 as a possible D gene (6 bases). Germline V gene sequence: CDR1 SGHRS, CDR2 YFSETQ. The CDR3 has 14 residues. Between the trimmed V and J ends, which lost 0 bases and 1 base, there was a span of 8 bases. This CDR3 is CASSLGGRSYEQYF. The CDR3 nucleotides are TGCGCCAGCAGCTTGGGTGGGAGGTCCTACGAGCAGTACTTC.

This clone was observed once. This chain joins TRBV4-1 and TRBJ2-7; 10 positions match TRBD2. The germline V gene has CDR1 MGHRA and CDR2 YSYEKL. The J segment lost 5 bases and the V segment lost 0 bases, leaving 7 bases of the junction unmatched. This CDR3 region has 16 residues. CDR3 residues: CASSQERLAGVNEQYF. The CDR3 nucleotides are TGCGCCAGCAGCCAAGAGCGGCTAGCGGGAGTTAACGAGCAGTACTTC.

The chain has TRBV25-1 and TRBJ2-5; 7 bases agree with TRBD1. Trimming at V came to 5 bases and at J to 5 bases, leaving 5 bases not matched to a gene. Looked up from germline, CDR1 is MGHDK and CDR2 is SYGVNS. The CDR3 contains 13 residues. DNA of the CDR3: TGTGCCAGCAGTCCCGACAGGGCGGAGACCCAGTACTTC. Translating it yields CASSPDRAETQYF.

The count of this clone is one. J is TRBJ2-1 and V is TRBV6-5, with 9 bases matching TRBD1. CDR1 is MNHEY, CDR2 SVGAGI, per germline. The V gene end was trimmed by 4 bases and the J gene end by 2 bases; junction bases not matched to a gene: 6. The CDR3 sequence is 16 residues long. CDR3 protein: CASSSDRGFAYNEQFF. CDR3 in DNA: TGTGCCAGCAGTTCCGACAGGGGGTTCGCCTACAATGAGCAGTTCTTC.

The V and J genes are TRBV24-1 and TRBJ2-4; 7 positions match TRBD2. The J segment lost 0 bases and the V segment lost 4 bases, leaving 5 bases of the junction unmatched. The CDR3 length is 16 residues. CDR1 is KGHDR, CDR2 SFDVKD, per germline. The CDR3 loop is CATSENSGLAKNIQYF. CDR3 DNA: TGTGCCACCAGTGAGAATAGCGGGTTAGCCAAAAACATTCAGTACTTC.

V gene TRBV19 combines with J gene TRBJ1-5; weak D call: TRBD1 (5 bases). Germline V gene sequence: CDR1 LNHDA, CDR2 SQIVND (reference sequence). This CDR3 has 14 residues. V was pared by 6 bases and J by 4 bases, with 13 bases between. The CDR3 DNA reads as TGTGCCAGTAGCGGGGGGGGTCTGAATCAGCCCCAGCATTTT. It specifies CASSGGGLNQPQHF.

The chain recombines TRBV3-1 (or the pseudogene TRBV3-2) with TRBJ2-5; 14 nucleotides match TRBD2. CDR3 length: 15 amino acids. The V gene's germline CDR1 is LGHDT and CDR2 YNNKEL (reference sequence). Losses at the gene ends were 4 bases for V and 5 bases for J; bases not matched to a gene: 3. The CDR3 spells CASSRTSGRHETQYF. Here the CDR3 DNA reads TGTGCCAGCAGCCGGACTAGCGGGAGGCATGAGACCCAGTACTTC.

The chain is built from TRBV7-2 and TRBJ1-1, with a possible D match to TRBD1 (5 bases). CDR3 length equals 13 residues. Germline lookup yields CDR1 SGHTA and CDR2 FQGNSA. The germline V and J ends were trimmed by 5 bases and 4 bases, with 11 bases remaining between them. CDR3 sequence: CASSQRGGTEAFF. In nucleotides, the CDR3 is TGTGCCAGCAGCCAGCGGGGGGGCACTGAAGCTTTCTTT.